This entry concerns a single T cell receptor beta chain. Antigen: not known. Using its own MiXCR run on the 5' RACE reads, TCRdb lists one record per CDR3 protein. The data show about 610,000 distinct CDR3 sequences, with roughly 17% seen just once and roughly 7.7% held by the top ten. The CDR3 is 13 residues long. After removal of 5 bases from V and 6 bases from J, the junction contained 4 bases not matched to a gene. Per the germline V gene, CDR1 is ENHRY and CDR2 is SYGVKD. This sample was included in a study of T-cell memory formation after mild COVID-19. The study, taken as a whole, reports: Memory sampled before infection contained some responding clones, suggesting cross-reactive memory joined. A second wave expanding day 15 to 37 was CD4+-biased; contracting clones were balanced.

This chain links TRBV10-3 with TRBJ1-1; 9 bases map to TRBD1. Material: PBMCs or a T cell subset sorted from them (not recorded which). The TCR originated in an adult woman who had mild COVID-19 (a few samples of this study predate the infection). Cell type and time point are not known. This CDR3 is CAISSGQGAEAFF. CDR3 nucleotide sequence: TGTGCCATCAGTTCGGGACAGGGCGCTGAAGCTTTCTTT.